This T cell receptor (beta chain) was recorded in a study of T cell repertoires in ileal Crohn's disease. TCRdb keeps only in-frame clones here, not all; method: immunoSEQ multiplex PCR. The data show about 15,000 clones, about 80% seen once. This CDR3 has 14 residues. With V trimmed by 1 base and J by 1 base, 4 bases remained unmatched. The germline CDR1 and CDR2 sequences are SQVTM and ANQGSEA. This clone was seen more than once but under ten times. This receptor was taken from an adult with Crohn's disease. Sequenced sample: ileal tissue. The rearrangement uses TRBV29-1 and TRBJ2-7, with 7 bases lining up with TRBD1. The DNA of the CDR3 is TGCAGCGTTGAAGGGTCGGACAGGTCCTACGAGCAGTACGTC. Translated, it gives CSVEGSDRSYEQYV.